What follows is one T cell receptor (beta chain) and its context. Its antigen remains unidentified. The trim removed 4 bases at V and 0 bases at J, leaving 9 bases unmatched. The CDR3 spans 18 residues. The germline V gene encodes CDR1 MGHRA and CDR2 YSYEKL. Template switching (which added a universal primer site) was used, and cDNA carried unique molecular identifiers. TCRdb itself ran the 5' RACE reads through MiXCR, one entry per CDR3 protein. The table lists about 490,000 distinct CDR3 sequences, 15% of them singletons. The sample originates from a study of identical twins. Findings and limits, study-wide: Sequences that were out-of-frame, alpha and twin-shared displayed an excess of low generation probability. Modelling approaches yielded underestimates of out-of-frame TCR alpha sharing between monozygotic twins.

This sample also appeared in a second study, on yellow fever vaccine responses in identical twins.

J is TRBJ1-3 and V is TRBV4-1; 10 bases agree with TRBD1. Sequencing used CD4+ T cells sorted from blood. The sequence derives from a woman under 30 in good health. CDR3 coding DNA: TGCGCCAGCAGCCCCCGGGACAGGGGCGTAACCTCTGGAAACACCATATATTTT. The encoded protein is CASSPRDRGVTSGNTIYF.